The clone carrying this TCR beta chain is labeled medium-sized (0.01 to 0.1%) based on frequency. Its specificity is unknown. The read halts 3 residues ahead of the CDR3 end, with the missing end drawn from the germline J gene. Only in-frame clones appear in the TCRdb table, and some are missing; sequencing was by immunoSEQ multiplex PCR. This specimen shows roughly 2,400 clones; the ten leading clones hold roughly 41%. This sample stems from a study of Tregs in tolerant kidney transplant recipients. Findings and caveats of the study: Biological reproducibility was not directly addressed, but technical replication error appeared minimal.

Mixed chimerism was transient after nonmyeloablative marrow transplants from related graft donors. Per germline, CDR1 SGDLS and CDR2 YYNGEE. This CDR3 has 15 amino acids. With 0 bases removed from V and 6 bases from J, the gap between germline ends came to 13 bases. The sequencing used CD8+ T cells from blood (PBMCs), collected 6 months after the transplant. This clonotype originated in a human patient who received a combined kidney and bone marrow transplant. Some of the T cells might come from the graft donor. The V gene is TRBV9, the J gene TRBJ2-1; D is possibly TRBD1 (6 bases). The sequenced part of the CDR3 DNA is TGTGCCAGCAGCGTAGTCGGGCAGGGGTCCAATGAG. It codes for CASSVVGQGSNE. The full CDR3 is CASSVVGQGSNEQFF.